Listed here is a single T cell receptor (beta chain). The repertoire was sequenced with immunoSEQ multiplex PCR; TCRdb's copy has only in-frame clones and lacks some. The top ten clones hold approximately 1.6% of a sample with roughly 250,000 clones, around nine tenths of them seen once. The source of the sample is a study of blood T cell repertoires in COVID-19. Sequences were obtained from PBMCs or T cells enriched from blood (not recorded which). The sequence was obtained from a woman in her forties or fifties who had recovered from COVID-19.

As DNA, the CDR3 is TGTGCCAGCAGCTTGGACAGGCAGATTGGAAACACCATATATTTT. Its translation is CASSLDRQIGNTIYF. The chain combines TRBV5-8 with TRBJ1-3; possible D gene TRBD1, 5 bases. The CDR3 consists of 15 residues. The V and J ends lost 0 bases and 3 bases respectively, with 10 bases between them. CDR1 and CDR2 from the germline V gene are SGHTS and YDEGEE. The variable domain in full, with the rest retrieved from reference TRBV5-8 and TRBJ1-3, is EAGVTQSPTHLIKTRGQQATLRCSPISGHTSVYWYQQALGLGLQFLLWYDEGEERNRGNFPPRFSGRQFPNYSSELNVNALELEDSALYLCASSLDRQIGNTIYFGEGSWLTVV.